These 27 T cell receptor beta chains came from one sample sequenced in a study of tumor and adjacent non-tumor tissue in lung cancer. A modified ARM-PCR protocol with three rounds of nested PCR amplified TCRbeta. TCRdb recomputed calls from the multiplex PCR reads with MiXCR, one row per CDR3 protein. The sample includes over 110,000 distinct CDR3 sequences, approximately 66% of them seen just once. This sample's RNA came from whole unsorted tissue. The sample taken for sequencing was lung tumor tissue. Receptors originate from a man aged 55 to 70 with small cell lung cancer.

This clonotype was detected ten times or more. V gene TRBV6-1 combines with J gene TRBJ2-7; D is undetermined. V was cut by 5 bases and J by 1 base, with 12 bases left in between. Germline V lookup: CDR1 MNHNS, CDR2 SASEGT. There are 14 residues in the CDR3. CDR3 in DNA: TGTGCCAGCAGTACGGATCCCAGGTCCTACGAGCAGTACTTC. It specifies CASSTDPRSYEQYF.

J is TRBJ2-5 and V is TRBV11-1; unclear D gene. The V gene's germline CDR1 is SGHAT and CDR2 FQDESV (reference sequence). V was pared by 3 bases and J by 0 bases, with 8 bases between. The CDR3 runs to 14 residues. The CDR3 is CASSFDTYQETQYF. DNA for the CDR3: TGTGCCAGCAGCTTCGACACGTACCAAGAGACCCAGTACTTC.

The CDR3 DNA reads as TGTGCCAGCAGCGTAACTTGGACTCAAGAATACTTC. Translated: CASSVTWTQEYF. The chain carries TRBV11-2 and TRBJ2-5, with D possibly being TRBD2 (5 bases). The V gene lost 5 bases and the J gene lost 14 bases, with 18 bases spanning the gap. The length of the CDR3 is 12 residues. Germline V lookup: CDR1 SGHAT, CDR2 FQNNGV.

The gene calls are TRBV20-1 and TRBJ1-1; D ambiguous. Germline CDR1 and CDR2: DFQATT and SNEGSKA (reference sequence). V was pared by 3 bases and J by 0 bases, with 8 bases between. This CDR3 comprises 13 residues. The CDR3 region has the DNA TGCAGTGCTAGGCAGAACGTGAACACTGAAGCTTTCTTT. It yields the protein CSARQNVNTEAFF.

Comment on this clonotype: Because it lacks the conserved phenylalanine or tryptophan at the end, this CDR3 is likely a read error. This rearrangement joins TRBV11-2 to TRBJ1-1; D gene unclear. The CDR3 consists of 14 residues. In germline, CDR1 is SGHAT, CDR2 FQNNGV. This CDR3 reads CVSSTRAMDPEAFS. For the CDR3, the DNA is TGTGTCAGCAGCACAAGGGCCATGGACCCTGAAGCTTTCTCT.

The chain has TRBV21-1 and TRBJ2-1; the table's D call, TRBD2, was not checked against the DNA. TRBV21-1 is a known pseudogene. This CDR3 region has 17 residues. Here the CDR3 reads CASSALTERVVRDEQFF. CDR3 bases: TGTGCCAGCAGCGCCCTAACGGAGCGAGTAGTGAGGGATGAGCAGTTCTTC.

V usage is TRBV4-1 and J usage is TRBJ1-3; 8 bases match TRBD1. The CDR3 consists of 17 residues. Germline assignment: CDR1 MGHRA and CDR2 YSYEKL. V gave up 1 base and J gave up 3 bases; unmatched junction bases: 8. In nucleotides, the CDR3 is TGCGCCAGCAGCCAAGCAACAGGACAGGGTGGTGGAAACACCATATATTTT. It yields the protein CASSQATGQGGGNTIYF.

About this clonotype: At one end the junction does not follow the germline gene, possibly because of a read error. DNA for the CDR3: TGTGTCAGCGGCCTCGGACTAGTCGATGAGCAGTTCTTC. The encoded protein is CVSGLGLVDEQFF. V is TRBV11-2 and J is TRBJ2-1; 7 bases are a match to TRBD2. This CDR3 region has 13 residues. Germline V CDR1 and CDR2: SGHAT, FQNNGV. Full variable domain (missing parts from reference TRBV11-2 and TRBJ2-1): EAGVAQSPRYKIIEKRQSVAFWCNPISGHATLYWYQQILGQGPKLLIQFQNNGVVDDSQLPKDRFSAERLKGVDSTLKIQPAKLEDSAVYLCVSGLGLVDEQFFGPGTRLTVL.

This rearrangement joins TRBV13 to TRBJ2-5; 8 nucleotides align to TRBD2. This CDR3 is built from 17 residues. Germline assignment: CDR1 PRHDT and CDR2 FYEKMQ (reference sequence). Unmatched junction bases numbered 15, after V lost 4 bases and J lost 5 bases. The CDR3: CASSSVAGRRDLETQYF. The CDR3 coding sequence is TGTGCCAGCAGCTCCGTAGCGGGACGCCGAGACCTGGAGACCCAGTACTTC.

As regards this clonotype: With a much larger clone just one base away, this may be a read error. The V call is TRBV11-2, the J call TRBJ1-4; TRBD1 aligns across 9 bases. This CDR3 region has 15 residues. Germline CDR1 is SGHAT and CDR2 is FQNNGV. The CDR3 reads CASSSRDRANEILFF. The CDR3 bases are TGTGCCAGCAGTTCCCGGGACAGGGCTAATGAAATACTGTTTTTT.

This chain connects TRBV6-5 to TRBJ2-7, with 12 bases aligning to TRBD2. The CDR3 runs to 20 residues. Germline V gene lookup returns CDR1 MNHEY and CDR2 SVGAGI. The CDR3 coding sequence is TGTGCCATCAGTTACTCTTATAGTGTAACTAGCGGGAGGACATCCCAGGGGCAGTACGTC. Encoded protein: CAISYSYSVTSGRTSQGQYV.

Worth noting for this clonotype: At one boundary the junction diverges from the germline segment, which might be a read error. V and J are TRBV6-5 and TRBJ2-5; D is perhaps TRBD1 (5 bases). The germline V gene encodes CDR1 MNHEY and CDR2 SVGAGI. The CDR3 totals 12 residues. This chain's CDR3 is CAGRPQGGAQYF. The CDR3 nucleotides read TGTGCCGGCAGACCCCAGGGTGGTGCCCAATACTTC.

Turning to this clonotype: A read error may be the cause here, since a much bigger clone is one base away. V gene TRBV4-1 combines with J gene TRBJ1-1; D is unresolved. CDR3 size: 11 residues. Per the germline V gene, CDR1 is MGHRA and CDR2 is YSYEKL. The CDR3 here is CANSQGLGAFF. In DNA form, the CDR3 reads TGCGCCAACAGCCAAGGATTGGGTGCTTTCTTT.

About this clonotype: A much larger clone differs by one base, so this may be a read error. The chain couples TRBV11-2 to TRBJ2-2; tentatively, D is TRBD2 (5 bases). The CDR3 is 13 residues long. Germline assignment: CDR1 SGHAT and CDR2 FQNNGV. The chain's CDR3 is CASSLARTGEPFF. DNA for the CDR3: TGTGCCAGCAGCTTAGCCCGGACCGGGGAGCCGTTTTTT.

A note on this clonotype: One end of the junction does not line up with germline, which may come from a read error. V is TRBV12-3 or TRBV12-4 and J is TRBJ2-1, with no clear D. This CDR3 has 14 residues. The CDR3 sequence is CASSISDSYNGQFF. The CDR3 DNA sequence: TGTGCCAGCAGTATAAGCGACTCCTACAATGGGCAGTTCTTC.

This clonotype turned up a few times. V gene TRBV29-1 combines with J gene TRBJ2-1; tentative D call: TRBD2 (5 bases). Germline V gene data show CDR1 as SQVTM and CDR2 as ANQGSEA. CDR3 length: 14 residues. Deletions cut 0 bases from V and 5 bases from J, with 11 bases between. The DNA for the CDR3 is TGCAGCGTTGAAGATCTTAGCGTTAACAATGAGCAGTTCTTC. This sequence encodes CSVEDLSVNNEQFF.

As regards this clonotype: This may come from a read error, since a much larger clone is one base off. The chain has TRBV20-1 and TRBJ2-1; D is unresolved. The CDR3 length is 14 residues. Germline V gene data show CDR1 as DFQATT and CDR2 as SNEGSKA (reference sequence). Deletions cut 7 bases from V and 4 bases from J, with 17 bases between. CDR3 nucleotide sequence: TGCAGTGTTGGCCTACCGGAAGCATACAATGAGCAGTTCTTC. It specifies CSVGLPEAYNEQFF.

The sample holds a few counts of this clonotype. The V and J genes are TRBV29-1 and TRBJ2-5; a weak D match, TRBD2 (6 bases). The CDR3 runs to 13 residues. V was cut by 6 bases and J by 1 base, with 12 bases left in between. Germline V CDR1 and CDR2: SQVTM, ANQGSEA. The DNA for the CDR3 is TGCAGCGTGAGGACCGGGGGCCAAGAGACCCAGTACTTC. Amino acid sequence: CSVRTGGQETQYF.

Comments on this clonotype: A much larger clone is a single base away; this may be a read error. The chain joins TRBV29-1 to TRBJ1-1; the D gene is possibly TRBD1 (6 bases). CDR1 is SQVTM, CDR2 ANQGSEA, per germline. V lost 6 bases, J lost 1 base, and 15 bases lay in between. The CDR3 contains 14 residues. The DNA of the CDR3 is TGCAGCGTAGTGGGCAGGGGTTCGAACACTGAAGCTTTCTTT. Translating gives CSVVGRGSNTEAFF.

About this clonotype itself: One end of the junction does not line up with germline, which may come from a read error. The chain links TRBV6-6 to TRBJ1-1; weak D call: TRBD1 (6 bases). Germline CDR1 is MNHNY and CDR2 is SVGAGI (reference sequence). This CDR3 has 13 amino acids. Here the CDR3 reads CASSYSEGVGASF. CDR3 bases: TGTGCCAGCAGTTACTCGGAGGGGGTTGGAGCTTCCTTT.

This clonotype was counted at least ten times. This rearrangement joins TRBV6-5 to TRBJ1-2; weak D call: TRBD1 (6 bases). CDR1 and CDR2 from the germline V gene are MNHEY and SVGAGI. V lost 8 bases, J lost 3 bases, and 10 bases lay in between. The CDR3 consists of 12 residues. The CDR3 loop is CASQAGDYGYTF. The CDR3 DNA reads TGTGCCAGCCAAGCAGGGGACTATGGCTACACCTTC.

Regarding this clonotype: Without the conserved terminal phenylalanine or tryptophan, this CDR3 likely stems from a read error. J is TRBJ1-5 and V is TRBV20-1; perhaps TRBD1 as D (6 bases). The CDR3 is 14 amino acids. Germline CDR1 DFQATT, CDR2 SNEGSKA (reference sequence). CDR3 region: CSAKTAGVDQPQHI. Written as DNA, the CDR3 is TGCAGTGCCAAAACGGCAGGGGTGGATCAACCCCAGCATATT.

Concerning this clonotype itself: Sequence at one end of the junction differs from germline and may be a read error. V gene TRBV11-3 combines with J gene TRBJ2-1, with D possibly matching TRBD2 (5 bases). CDR3 length equals 14 residues. Germline V CDR1 and CDR2: SGHNT, YENEEA. This CDR3 is CASNLSRGSNDQFF. CDR3 sequence (DNA): TGTGCCAGTAACTTATCTCGAGGGAGCAATGACCAGTTCTTC.

A note on this clonotype: A much larger clone sits a single nucleotide away, making a read error possible. The chain couples TRBV20-1 to TRBJ2-1, with TRBD2 matching 12 bases. The germline CDR1 and CDR2 sequences are DFQATT and SNEGSKA (reference sequence). The V and J ends lost 3 bases and 4 bases, in that order; junction bases with no gene match: 13. The CDR3 loop spans 18 amino acids. CDR3 DNA: TGCAGTGCTAGCCTACTTACTAGCGGGAGGACCAATTACAATGAGCAGTTCTTC. Amino acids: CSASLLTSGRTNYNEQFF.

The rearrangement joins TRBV27 to TRBJ2-7, with TRBD2 matching 8 bases. Germline V gives CDR1 MNHEY, CDR2 SMNVEV (reference sequence). The J segment lost 6 bases and the V segment lost 6 bases, leaving 16 bases of the junction unmatched. The CDR3 is 16 residues long. The CDR3 loop reads CASSPPLGAGVREQYF. The CDR3 DNA sequence: TGTGCCAGCAGCCCGCCCCTGGGAGCGGGAGTTCGCGAGCAGTACTTC.

This clonotype was observed a single time. At one boundary the junction diverges from the germline segment, which might be a read error. This sequence joins TRBV6-2 or TRBV6-3 and TRBJ1-5; TRBD1 matches at 7 bases. Germline assignment: CDR1 MNHEY and CDR2 SVGEGT. This CDR3 is 14 amino acids long. In DNA, the CDR3 is TGCGCCTACGGGACAGAGTATAGGAATCAGCCCCAGCATTTT. Its translation: CAYGTEYRNQPQHF.

The gene calls are TRBV12-3 or TRBV12-4 and TRBJ1-1, with 8 bases fitting TRBD1. This CDR3 spans 17 amino acids. V was pared by 2 bases and J by 6 bases, with 14 bases of the junction left unmatched. In nucleotides, the CDR3 is TGTGCCAGCAGTTTATACACAGGGGGAAATATGGTCGCTGAAGCTTTCTTT. Its protein product is CASSLYTGGNMVAEAFF.